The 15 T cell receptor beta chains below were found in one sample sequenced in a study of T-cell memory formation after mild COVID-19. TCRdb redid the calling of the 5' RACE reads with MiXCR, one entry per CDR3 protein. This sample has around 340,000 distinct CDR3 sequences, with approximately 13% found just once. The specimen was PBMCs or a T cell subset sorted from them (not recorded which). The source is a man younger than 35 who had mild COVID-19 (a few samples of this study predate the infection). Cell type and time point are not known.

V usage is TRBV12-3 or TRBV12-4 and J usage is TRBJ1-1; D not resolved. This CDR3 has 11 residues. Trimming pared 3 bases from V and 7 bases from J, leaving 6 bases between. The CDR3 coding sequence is TGTGCCAGCAGTTTTCTTTTTGAAGCTTTCTTT. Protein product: CASSFLFEAFF.

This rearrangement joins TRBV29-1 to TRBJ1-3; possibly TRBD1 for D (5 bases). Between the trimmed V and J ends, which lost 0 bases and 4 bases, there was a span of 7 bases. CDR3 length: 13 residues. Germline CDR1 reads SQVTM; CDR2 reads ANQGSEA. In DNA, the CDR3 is TGCAGCGTTGAAGAAGACAGCGGAAACACCATATATTTT. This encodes CSVEEDSGNTIYF.

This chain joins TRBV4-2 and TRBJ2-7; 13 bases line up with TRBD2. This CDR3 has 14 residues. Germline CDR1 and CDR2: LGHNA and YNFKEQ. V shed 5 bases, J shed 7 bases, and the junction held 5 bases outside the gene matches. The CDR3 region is CASSLLAGGQEQYF. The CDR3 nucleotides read TGTGCCAGCAGCTTACTAGCGGGGGGGCAAGAGCAGTACTTC.

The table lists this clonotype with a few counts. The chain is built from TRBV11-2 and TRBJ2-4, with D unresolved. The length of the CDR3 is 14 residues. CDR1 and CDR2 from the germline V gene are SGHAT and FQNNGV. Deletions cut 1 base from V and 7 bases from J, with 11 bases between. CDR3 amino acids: CASSLGPQANIQYF. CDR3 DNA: TGTGCCAGCAGCTTAGGGCCCCAAGCGAACATTCAGTACTTC.

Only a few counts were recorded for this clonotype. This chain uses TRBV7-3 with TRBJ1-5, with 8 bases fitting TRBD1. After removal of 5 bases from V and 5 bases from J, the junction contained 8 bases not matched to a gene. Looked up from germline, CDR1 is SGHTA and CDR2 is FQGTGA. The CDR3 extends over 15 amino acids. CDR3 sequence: CASSPSGGWDQPQHF. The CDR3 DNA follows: TGTGCCAGCAGCCCGTCAGGGGGCTGGGATCAGCCCCAGCATTTT. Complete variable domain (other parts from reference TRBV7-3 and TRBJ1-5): GAGVSQTPSNKVTEKGKYVELRCDPISGHTALYWYRQSLGQGPEFLIYFQGTGAADDSGLPNDRFFAVRPEGSVSTLKIQRTERGDSAVYLCASSPSGGWDQPQHFGDGTRLSIL.

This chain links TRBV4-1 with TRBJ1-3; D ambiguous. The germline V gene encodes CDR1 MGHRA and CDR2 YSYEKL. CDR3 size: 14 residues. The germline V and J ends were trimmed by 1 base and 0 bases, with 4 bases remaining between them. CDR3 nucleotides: TGCGCCAGCAGCCAAGCCAGCTCTGGAAACACCATATATTTT. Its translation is CASSQASSGNTIYF.

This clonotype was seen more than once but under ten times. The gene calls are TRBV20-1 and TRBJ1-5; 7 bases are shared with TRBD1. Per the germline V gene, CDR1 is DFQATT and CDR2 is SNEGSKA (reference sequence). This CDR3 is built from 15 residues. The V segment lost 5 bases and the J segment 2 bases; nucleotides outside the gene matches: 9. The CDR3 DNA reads TGCAGTGCTTTCGCAGGGGGTCGAGGCAATCAGCCCCAGCATTTT. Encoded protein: CSAFAGGRGNQPQHF.

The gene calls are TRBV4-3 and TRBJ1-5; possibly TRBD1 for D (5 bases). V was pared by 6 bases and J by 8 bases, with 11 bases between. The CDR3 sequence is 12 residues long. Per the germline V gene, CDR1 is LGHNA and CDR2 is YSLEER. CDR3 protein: CASRDSPKPQHF. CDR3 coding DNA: TGCGCCAGCAGAGACAGCCCGAAGCCCCAGCATTTT.

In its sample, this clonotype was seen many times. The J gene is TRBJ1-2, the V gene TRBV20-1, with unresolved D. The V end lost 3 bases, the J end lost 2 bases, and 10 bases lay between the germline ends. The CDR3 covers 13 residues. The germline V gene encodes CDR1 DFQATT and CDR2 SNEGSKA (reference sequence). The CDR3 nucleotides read TGCAGTGCTAGGGACGGCGGAAACTATGGCTACACCTTC. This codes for CSARDGGNYGYTF.

CDR3 bases: TGTGCCAGCAGCTTAGGGGGTTTTAGCGAATCACCCCTCCACTTT. It is translated as CASSLGGFSESPLHF. This chain uses TRBV7-8 with TRBJ1-6; D uncertain. V gave up 1 base and J gave up 10 bases, with 14 bases separating them. The CDR3 runs to 15 residues. From germline, CDR1 is SGHVS and CDR2 FQNEAQ.

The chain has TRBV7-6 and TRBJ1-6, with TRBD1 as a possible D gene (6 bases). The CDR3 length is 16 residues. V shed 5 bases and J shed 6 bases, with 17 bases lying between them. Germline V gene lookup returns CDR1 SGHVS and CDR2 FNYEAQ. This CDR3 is CASSLTNGTPNSPLHF. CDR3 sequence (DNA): TGTGCCAGCAGCCTGACAAACGGGACACCTAATTCACCCCTCCACTTT.

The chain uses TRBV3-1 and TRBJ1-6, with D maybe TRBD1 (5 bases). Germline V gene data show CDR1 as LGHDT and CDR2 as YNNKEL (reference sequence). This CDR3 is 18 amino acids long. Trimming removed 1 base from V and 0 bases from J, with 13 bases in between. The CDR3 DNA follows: TGTGCCAGCAGCCAAGGACAGTTCAGGAGCTCCTATAATTCACCCCTCCACTTT. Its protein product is CASSQGQFRSSYNSPLHF.

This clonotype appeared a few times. CDR3 protein: CASSLDPNSNYGYTF. DNA for the CDR3: TGCGCCAGCAGCTTGGACCCTAATTCGAACTATGGCTACACCTTC. J is TRBJ1-2 and V is TRBV5-1; D call uncertain. This CDR3 is built from 15 residues. V lost 0 bases, J lost 2 bases, and 11 bases lay in between. Germline CDR1 SGHRS, CDR2 YFSETQ. Drawing the rest from reference TRBV5-1 and TRBJ1-2, the complete variable domain is KAGVTQTPRYLIKTRGQQVTLSCSPISGHRSVSWYQQTPGQGLQFLFEYFSETQRNKGNFPGRFSGRQFSNSRSEMNVSTLELGDSALYLCASSLDPNSNYGYTFGSGTRLTVV.

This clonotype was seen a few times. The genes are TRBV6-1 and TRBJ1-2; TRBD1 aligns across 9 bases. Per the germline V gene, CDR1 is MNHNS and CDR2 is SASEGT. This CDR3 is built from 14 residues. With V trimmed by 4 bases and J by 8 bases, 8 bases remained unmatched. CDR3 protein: CASSVNRDRVGYTF. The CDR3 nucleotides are TGTGCCAGCAGTGTGAACCGGGACAGGGTCGGCTACACCTTC.

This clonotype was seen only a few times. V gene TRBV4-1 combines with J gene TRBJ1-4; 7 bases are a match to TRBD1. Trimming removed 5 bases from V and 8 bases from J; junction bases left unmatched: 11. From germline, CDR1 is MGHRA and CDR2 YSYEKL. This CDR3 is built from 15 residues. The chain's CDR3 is CASSWRNRGGEKLFF. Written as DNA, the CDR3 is TGCGCCAGCAGCTGGAGGAACAGGGGAGGAGAAAAACTGTTTTTT.